Listed below are T cell receptor beta chains from one sample, sequenced in a study of patients and donors after allogeneic stem cell transplantation. Each CDR3 protein is one row after TCRdb ran MiXCR on the RT-PCR reads. The table has approximately 150,000 distinct CDR3 sequences, 20% to 25% seen once. The sequenced sample consisted of blood, either unsorted or a sorted T cell fraction (not recorded which). These receptors were obtained from a human donor who was either an allogeneic HSCT recipient or a stem cell or donor lymphocyte infusion donor (not recorded which). It is not recorded whose cells these are; they may come from a transplant donor. Both conserved end residues are part of each CDR3. The D gene is left open where the match is weak. Where a row states a size, it is once, few, many or the class of an expanded clone; other rows omit it.

clone_size j_call v_call d_call cdr3_nt cdr3_aa
few TRBJ1-2 TRBV20-1 TRBD1 TGCAGTGCTAAGCCGGGACAGGGCTATGGCTACACCTTC CSAKPGQGYGYTF
- TRBJ2-1 TRBV2 - TGTGCCAGCAGTGAATTGGGGTTCGAGGACAATGAGCAGTTCTTC CASSELGFEDNEQFF
many TRBJ1-1 TRBV20-1 TRBD1 TGCAGTGCTCCGGGACAGGGGGACACTGAAGCTTTCTTT CSAPGQGDTEAFF
few TRBJ2-1 TRBV4-1 - TGCGCCAGTTTGGGGCAGGACTACAATGAGCAGTTCTTC CASLGQDYNEQFF
once TRBJ2-1 TRBV5-1 TRBD2 TGCGCCAGCAGCTTGGTTCTAGCGGGTTTCTACAATGAGCAGTTCTTC CASSLVLAGFYNEQFF
few TRBJ2-7 TRBV13 TRBD2 TGTGCCAGCAGCCTTGGACTAGCGGGAGCTTTTAACGAGCAGTACTTC CASSLGLAGAFNEQYF
- TRBJ1-3 TRBV7-2 - TGTGCCAGCAGCTTAGATATATGGGGGGGCGCTGAAGGAAACACCATATATTTT CASSLDIWGGAEGNTIYF
- TRBJ1-1 TRBV9 TRBD1 TGTGCCAGCAGCGGGACAGGGCAAAAGGACACTGAAGCTTTCTTT CASSGTGQKDTEAFF
few TRBJ2-3 TRBV28 - TGTGCCAGCAGTTATGGCACAGATACGCAGTATTTT CASSYGTDTQYF
few TRBJ1-6 TRBV5-1 - TGCGCCAGCAGCCTGGGAAGGGGGTATAATTCACCCCTCCACTTT CASSLGRGYNSPLHF
- TRBJ2-3 TRBV5-1 TRBD1 TGCGCCAGCAGCGACCGGGACAGAACTAGCACAGATACGCAGTATTTT CASSDRDRTSTDTQYF
few TRBJ1-5 TRBV6-2/TRBV6-3 - TGTGCCAGCAGGCTCAGGGATCTTAGCAATCAGCCCCAGCATTTT CASRLRDLSNQPQHF
- TRBJ2-7 TRBV13 - TGTGCCAGCAGCGCAGGGAGCTACGAGCAGTACTTC CASSAGSYEQYF
- TRBJ2-3 TRBV14 - TGTGCCAGCAGCCAAGCGAAGGCAACTCCTAGCACAGATACGCAGTATTTT CASSQAKATPSTDTQYF
few TRBJ2-5 TRBV19 - TGTGCCAGTAGTACCCTACCGGGACAATCGAACCCCGAGACCCAGTACTTC CASSTLPGQSNPETQYF
many TRBJ1-1 TRBV5-1 TRBD1 TGCGCCAGCAGCTTAATAGGACAGGGGCCGGGCACTGAAGCTTTCTTT CASSLIGQGPGTEAFF
few TRBJ1-2 TRBV5-6 TRBD1 TGTGCCAGCAGCCCGGGACAGTCTAACTATGGCTACACCTTC CASSPGQSNYGYTF
many TRBJ1-2 TRBV7-2 TRBD1 TGTGCCAGCAGCTTAGAGGGGGCGCGTGGCTACACCTTC CASSLEGARGYTF